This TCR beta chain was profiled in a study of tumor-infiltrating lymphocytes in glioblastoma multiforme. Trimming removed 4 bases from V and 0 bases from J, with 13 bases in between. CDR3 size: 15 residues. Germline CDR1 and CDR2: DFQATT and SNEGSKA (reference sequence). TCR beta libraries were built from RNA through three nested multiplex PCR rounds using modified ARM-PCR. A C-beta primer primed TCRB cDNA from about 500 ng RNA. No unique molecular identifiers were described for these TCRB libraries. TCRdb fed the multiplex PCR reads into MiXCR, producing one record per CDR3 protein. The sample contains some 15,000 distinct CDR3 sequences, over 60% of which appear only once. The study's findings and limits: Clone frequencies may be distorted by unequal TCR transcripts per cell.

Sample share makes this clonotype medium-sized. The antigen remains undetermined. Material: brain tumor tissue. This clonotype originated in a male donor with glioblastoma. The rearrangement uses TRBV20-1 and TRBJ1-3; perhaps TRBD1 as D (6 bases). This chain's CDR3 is CSANEGGVSGNTIYF. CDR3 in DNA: TGCAGTGCTAACGAGGGGGGCGTCTCTGGAAACACCATATATTTT.